This is a list of T cell receptor beta chains from one sample in a study of blood T cell repertoires in COVID-19. Data came from immunoSEQ multiplex PCR; TCRdb stores just in-frame clones and leaves some out. The table lists about 83,000 clones, roughly 87% of them singletons. The source material was peripheral blood. The receptors shown here come from a woman aged 45-65 years with active or convalescent COVID-19. CDR3s include the opening cysteine and the closing phenylalanine or tryptophan. D genes are given only for firm matches. Expanded clones are given a class, and other clones once, few, many or no size at all.

>TRBD1|TRBV6-6|TRBJ1-2|NA
CASSLQPTGNGGYTF
TGTGCCAGCAGTTTACAGCCGACAGGGAATGGTGGCTACACCTTC
>NA|TRBV7-2|TRBJ2-7|NA
CASSPGVTSLFHYEQYF
TGTGCCAGCAGCCCAGGGGTGACTAGCCTCTTCCACTACGAGCAGTACTTC
>TRBD1|TRBV29-1|TRBJ1-2|NA
CSVRPGTGFNYGYTF
TGCAGCGTTCGCCCCGGGACAGGTTTTAACTATGGCTACACCTTC
>NA|TRBV5-1|TRBJ2-3|NA
CASSLGAGAKGVGTDTQYF
TGCGCCAGCAGCTTGGGGGCAGGGGCAAAAGGGGTAGGCACAGATACGCAGTATTTT
>NA|TRBV2|TRBJ1-3|NA
CASSARQAATGNTIYF
TGTGCCAGCAGTGCCCGACAGGCGGCGACTGGAAACACCATATATTTT
>NA|TRBV2|TRBJ1-3|once
CASSGLGGTIYF
TGTGCCAGCAGTGGACTGGGGGGCACCATATATTTT
>NA|TRBV5-1|TRBJ2-3|NA
CASSLEEGGTDTQYF
TGCGCCAGCAGCTTGGAGGAAGGGGGCACAGATACGCAGTATTTT
>TRBD1|TRBV5-4|TRBJ1-1|once
CASSPGTGNTEAFF
TGTGCCAGCAGCCCCGGGACAGGGAACACTGAAGCTTTCTTT
>NA|TRBV7-8|TRBJ1-5|NA
CASSLDPRLSNQPQHF
TGTGCCAGCAGCCTAGACCCCAGGCTGAGCAATCAGCCCCAGCATTTT
>NA|TRBV13|TRBJ2-1|NA
CASSSPGDEQFF
TGTGCCAGCAGCTCACCCGGGGATGAGCAGTTCTTC
>TRBD1|TRBV14|TRBJ1-2|NA
CASSQDLGRGPYGYTF
TGTGCCAGCAGCCAAGATCTGGGCAGGGGGCCATATGGCTACACCTTC
>TRBD1|TRBV23-1|TRBJ2-1|once
CASSQSGQDNEQFF
TGCGCCAGCAGTCAATCCGGACAGGACAATGAGCAGTTCTTC
>TRBD2|TRBV6-2/TRBV6-3|TRBJ2-7|NA
CASSVLRRLAGVYEQYF
TGTGCCAGCAGCGTCCTCCGCAGACTAGCGGGGGTCTATGAGCAGTACTTC
>NA|TRBV23-1|TRBJ2-7|once
CASSAPGNEQYF
TGCGCCAGCAGCGCCCCAGGGAACGAGCAGTACTTC
>NA|TRBV29-1|TRBJ2-3|NA
CSGSQGTDTQYF
TGCAGCGGCTCACAGGGCACAGATACGCAGTATTTT
>NA|TRBV9|TRBJ1-1|NA
CASSVGGGDTEAFF
TGTGCCAGCAGCGTAGGGGGAGGGGACACTGAAGCTTTCTTT
>NA|TRBV19|TRBJ1-1|NA
CASSIGGSNTEAFF
TGTGCCAGTAGTATAGGTGGCTCAAACACTGAAGCTTTCTTT
>NA|TRBV27|TRBJ2-5|NA
CASSTEGGRAQYF
TGTGCCAGCAGTACCGAGGGTGGTAGGGCCCAGTACTTC
>NA|TRBV5-4|TRBJ2-2|NA
CASSPIASTGELFF
TGTGCCAGCAGCCCAATAGCGAGCACCGGGGAGCTGTTTTTT
>NA|TRBV5-1|TRBJ1-1|NA
CASSLAPGIDTEAFF
TGCGCCAGCAGCTTGGCTCCGGGGATAGACACTGAAGCTTTCTTT
>NA|TRBV7-9|TRBJ2-1|NA
CASSLGGVGYNEQFF
TGTGCCAGCAGCTTGGGGGGAGTAGGGTACAATGAGCAGTTCTTC
>NA|TRBV6-5|TRBJ1-6|NA
CASAWRSPLHF
TGTGCCAGCGCTTGGAGATCACCCCTCCACTTT
>NA|TRBV6-4|TRBJ2-7|NA
CASSDELRFIFCYEQYF
TGTGCCAGCAGTGACGAACTTCGGTTTATTTTCTGCTACGAGCAGTACTTC
>TRBD1|TRBV7-2|TRBJ2-1|NA
CASSSWDSEFNEQFF
TGTGCCAGCAGCTCTTGGGACAGTGAGTTCAATGAGCAGTTCTTC
>NA|TRBV30|TRBJ1-2|NA
CAWSVEPRIGYTF
TGTGCCTGGAGTGTAGAACCGCGTATAGGCTACACCTTC
>TRBD1|TRBV4-3|TRBJ1-3|NA
CASSRGDRDILSGNTIYF
TGCGCCAGCAGCCGGGGAGACAGGGACATTCTCTCTGGAAACACCATATATTTT
>TRBD2|TRBV7-2|TRBJ2-5|NA
CASSLSGGHQETQYF
TGTGCCAGCAGCTTAAGCGGGGGACATCAAGAGACCCAGTACTTC
>NA|TRBV27|TRBJ1-1|NA
CASSYGRETEAFF
TGTGCCAGCAGTTATGGGCGTGAGACTGAAGCTTTCTTT
>NA|TRBV12-3/TRBV12-4|TRBJ1-1|NA
CASRQTMNTEAFF
TGTGCCAGTCGACAGACGATGAACACTGAAGCTTTCTTT
>TRBD1|TRBV6-1|TRBJ1-2|NA
CASSEAGQGFGYTF
TGTGCCAGCAGTGAAGCGGGACAGGGGTTTGGCTACACCTTC
>NA|TRBV2|TRBJ1-2|NA
CASSEYRSDGYTF
TGTGCCAGCAGTGAATACCGTAGCGATGGCTACACCTTC
>TRBD2|TRBV7-2|TRBJ2-7|NA
CASSFKAGGLEQYF
TGTGCCAGCAGCTTCAAAGCGGGGGGGCTTGAGCAGTACTTC
>TRBD1|TRBV5-6|TRBJ2-1|NA
CASSLRGQVSNEQFF
TGTGCCAGCAGCTTGAGGGGACAGGTCTCCAATGAGCAGTTCTTC
>NA|TRBV7-3|TRBJ1-1|NA
CASSYLSGTEAFF
TGTGCCAGCAGCTACCTCTCCGGGACTGAAGCTTTCTTT
>TRBD1|TRBV25-1|TRBJ2-2|NA
CASSERAGGSTGELFF
TGTGCCAGCAGTGAACGGGCAGGGGGCAGTACCGGGGAGCTGTTTTTT
>TRBD1|TRBV18|TRBJ1-4|NA
CASSYTGVDEKLFF
TGTGCCAGCTCGTACACAGGGGTCGATGAAAAACTGTTTTTT
>NA|TRBV6-2/TRBV6-3|TRBJ2-7|once
CASSYSRVGTHFYEQYF
TGTGCCAGCAGTTACTCGAGGGTCGGGACACACTTCTACGAGCAGTACTTC
>NA|TRBV3-1/TRBV3-2|TRBJ1-6|NA
CASSQGFLQSLNSPLHF
TGTGCCAGCAGCCAAGGATTCTTACAGAGTTTAAATTCACCCCTCCACTTT
>TRBD1|TRBV7-3|TRBJ1-6|NA
CASSSEGGRNSPLHF
TGTGCCAGCAGCTCGGAAGGGGGCCGGAATTCACCCCTCCACTTT
>NA|TRBV7-2|TRBJ1-2|NA
CASRLDRSSYGYTF
TGTGCCAGCAGACTCGACAGGTCCTCCTATGGCTACACCTTC
>TRBD1|TRBV6-6|TRBJ1-6|NA
CASSKDQTGTNSPLHF
TGTGCCAGCAGTAAGGACCAGACAGGGACGAATTCACCCCTCCACTTT
>NA|TRBV28|TRBJ1-1|NA
CASSLTGITEAFF
TGTGCCAGCAGCCTTACAGGGATCACTGAAGCTTTCTTT
>TRBD2|TRBV7-3|TRBJ2-3|NA
CASSYSGGNTDTQYF
TGTGCCAGCAGTTATAGCGGGGGGAACACAGATACGCAGTATTTT
>TRBD2|TRBV3-1/TRBV3-2|TRBJ2-2|medium-sized
CASSQFGGLAENTGELFF
TGTGCCAGCAGCCAATTCGGCGGACTAGCGGAGAACACCGGGGAGCTGTTTTTT
>NA|TRBV7-6|TRBJ2-7|few
CASSLESGRRGHEQYF
TGTGCCAGCAGCTTAGAGAGCGGACGAAGAGGTCACGAGCAGTACTTC
>NA|TRBV7-2|TRBJ1-5|once
CASSLAGALNQPQHF
TGTGCCAGCAGCTTAGCGGGAGCGCTGAATCAGCCCCAGCATTTT
>NA|TRBV19|TRBJ1-5|NA
CASNLGGNQPQHF
TGTGCCAGTAACCTAGGCGGCAATCAGCCCCAGCATTTT
>TRBD2|TRBV5-5|TRBJ2-1|NA
CASSPRTSGGVNEQFF
TGTGCCAGCAGCCCCAGGACTAGCGGGGGGGTGAATGAGCAGTTCTTC
>TRBD1|TRBV9|TRBJ2-7|once
CASSVGQGAYEQYF
TGTGCCAGCAGCGTAGGACAGGGGGCTTACGAGCAGTACTTC
>TRBD2|TRBV19|TRBJ2-5|NA
CASSMQLAGVQETQYF
TGTGCCAGTAGTATGCAGCTAGCGGGGGTACAAGAGACCCAGTACTTC
>NA|TRBV13|TRBJ1-3|NA
CASSLGQNSGNTIYF
TGTGCCAGCAGCTTGGGACAAAACTCTGGAAACACCATATATTTT
>NA|TRBV5-1|TRBJ1-6|NA
CASSLGRVDDNSPLHF
TGCGCCAGCAGCCTAGGCAGGGTAGACGATAATTCACCCCTCCACTTT
>TRBD2|TRBV7-6|TRBJ2-5|NA
CASSLGTSGGTQETQYF
TGTGCCAGCAGCTTAGGGACTAGCGGGGGAACACAAGAGACCCAGTACTTC
>NA|TRBV7-2|TRBJ1-1|NA
CASSTQGETEAFF
TGTGCCAGCAGCACCCAGGGTGAGACTGAAGCTTTCTTT
>NA|TRBV30|TRBJ2-3|once
CAWSVPFRGTDTQYF
TGTGCCTGGAGTGTACCCTTCCGGGGCACAGATACGCAGTATTTT
>NA|TRBV20-1|TRBJ2-7|NA
CSASPRSSYEQYF
TGCAGTGCTAGTCCCCGCAGCTCCTACGAGCAGTACTTC
>NA|TRBV3-1/TRBV3-2|TRBJ1-1|once
CASSRGPGGNTEAFF
TGTGCCAGCAGCCGGGGCCCGGGAGGGAACACTGAAGCTTTCTTT
>NA|TRBV9|TRBJ2-1|NA
CASSVGQDNEQFF
TGTGCCAGCAGCGTAGGTCAGGACAATGAGCAGTTCTTC
>TRBD1|TRBV5-1|TRBJ2-2|NA
CASSMGQSNTGELFF
TGCGCCAGCAGCATGGGACAGAGTAACACCGGGGAGCTGTTTTTT